In this sample, the clone carrying this T cell receptor beta chain turned up many times. The record originates from a study of human T cells and chemical hapten exposure. Trimming stripped 2 bases from V and 7 bases from J, with 17 bases between. Germline CDR1 and CDR2: MNHEY and SVGEGT. This CDR3 has 15 amino acids. The study used a library that attached unique molecular identifiers to individual cDNA molecules. Using its own MiXCR run on the RACE reads, TCRdb lists one record per CDR3 protein. The repertoire consists of 300,000 to 450,000 distinct CDR3 sequences, with 5.5% occurring once and the leading ten covering over 7%. Time point specified: pre-sensitization, week 0. The treatment: therapeutic diphenylcyclopropenone sensitization with weekly scalp DPC. The drawing of blood occurred before each patch test was applied.

The starting material was whole blood, obtained in connection with sensitization to the hapten diphenylcyclopropenone (DPC). The sequence was collected from a woman aged 18-29 years with alopecia areata. Some clones in this sample may be carry-over from other donors' samples. J is TRBJ2-5 and V is TRBV6-2 or TRBV6-3; D possibly corresponds to TRBD2 (5 bases). CDR3 region: CASSYGGVSPGTQYF. CDR3 coding DNA: TGTGCCAGCAGTTACGGAGGAGTTAGTCCGGGGACCCAGTACTTC.